This TCR beta chain came from a study of blood T cell repertoires in COVID-19. Study context: T cells, B-cell-depleted T cells, or PBMCs supplied cDNA or gDNA.

This clone is a singleton in its sample. Original handling: Researchers report that nucleated cell counts were estimated from reference gene primer amplification. Profiling relied on immunoSEQ multiplex PCR, and the TCRdb table lists in-frame clones only, not all of them. That table gives V, J and clone size, and the DNA gave D and trimming. In the table there are about 360,000 clones, roughly 86% of which are singletons. Looked up from germline, CDR1 is SGHVS and CDR2 is FQNEAQ. This CDR3 is built from 16 residues. Trimming removed 4 bases from V and 3 bases from J; junction bases left unmatched: 5. This chain connects TRBV7-8 to TRBJ2-7, with 14 bases matching TRBD2. The sequence was obtained from a human donor in a cohort sampled during active COVID-19. The sample was peripheral blood. CDR3 protein: CASSSMGLAGVYEQYF. CDR3 coding DNA: TGTGCCAGCAGCTCAATGGGACTAGCGGGAGTCTACGAGCAGTACTTC.